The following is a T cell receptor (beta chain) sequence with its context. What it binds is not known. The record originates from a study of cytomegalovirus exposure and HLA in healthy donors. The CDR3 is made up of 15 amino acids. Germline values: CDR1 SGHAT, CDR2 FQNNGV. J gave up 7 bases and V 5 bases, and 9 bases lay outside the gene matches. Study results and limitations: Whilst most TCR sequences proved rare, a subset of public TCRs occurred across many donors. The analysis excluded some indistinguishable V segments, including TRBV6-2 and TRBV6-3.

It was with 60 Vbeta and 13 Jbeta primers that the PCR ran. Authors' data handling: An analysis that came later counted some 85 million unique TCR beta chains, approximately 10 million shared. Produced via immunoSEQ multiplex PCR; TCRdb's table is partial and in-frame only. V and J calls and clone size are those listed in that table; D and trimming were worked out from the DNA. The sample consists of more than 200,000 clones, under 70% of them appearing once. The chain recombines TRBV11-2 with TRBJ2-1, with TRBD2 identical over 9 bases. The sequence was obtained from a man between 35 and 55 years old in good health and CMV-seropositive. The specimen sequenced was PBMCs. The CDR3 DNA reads TGTGCCAGCAGCGTCAGCGGGGGGTTCCTTAATGAGCAGTTCTTC. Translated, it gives CASSVSGGFLNEQFF.